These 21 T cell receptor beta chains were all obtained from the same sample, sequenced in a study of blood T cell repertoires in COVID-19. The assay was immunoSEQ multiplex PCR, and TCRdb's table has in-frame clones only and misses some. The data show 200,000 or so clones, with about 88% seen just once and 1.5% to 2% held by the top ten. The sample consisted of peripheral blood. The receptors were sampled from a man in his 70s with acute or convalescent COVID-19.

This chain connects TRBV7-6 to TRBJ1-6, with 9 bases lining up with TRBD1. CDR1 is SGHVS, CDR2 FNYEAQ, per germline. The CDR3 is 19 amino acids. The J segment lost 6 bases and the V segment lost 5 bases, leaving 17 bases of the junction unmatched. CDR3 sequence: CASSRSSGQGLGSNSPLHF. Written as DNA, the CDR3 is TGTGCCAGCAGCCGATCCTCGGGACAGGGTTTAGGTTCTAATTCACCCCTCCACTTT.

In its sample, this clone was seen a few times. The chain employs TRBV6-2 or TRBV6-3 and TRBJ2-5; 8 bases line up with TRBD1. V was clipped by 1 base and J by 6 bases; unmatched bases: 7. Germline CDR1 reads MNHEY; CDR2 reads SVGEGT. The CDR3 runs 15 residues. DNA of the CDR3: TGTGCCAGCAGTTACTTGACAGGGGCGGGTAAGACCCAGTACTTC. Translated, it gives CASSYLTGAGKTQYF.

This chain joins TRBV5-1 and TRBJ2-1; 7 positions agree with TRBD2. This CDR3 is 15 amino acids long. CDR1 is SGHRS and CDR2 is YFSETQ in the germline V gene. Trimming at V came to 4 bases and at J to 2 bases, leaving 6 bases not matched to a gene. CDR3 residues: CASSQRGGTYNEQFF. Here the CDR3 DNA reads TGCGCCAGCAGCCAGCGGGGAGGAACCTACAATGAGCAGTTCTTC. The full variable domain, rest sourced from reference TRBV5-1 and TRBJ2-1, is KAGVTQTPRYLIKTRGQQVTLSCSPISGHRSVSWYQQTPGQGLQFLFEYFSETQRNKGNFPGRFSGRQFSNSRSEMNVSTLELGDSALYLCASSQRGGTYNEQFFGPGTRLTVL.

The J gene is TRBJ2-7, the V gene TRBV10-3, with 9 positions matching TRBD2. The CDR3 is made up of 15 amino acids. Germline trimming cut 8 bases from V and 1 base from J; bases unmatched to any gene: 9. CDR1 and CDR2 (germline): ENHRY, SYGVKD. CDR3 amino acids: CAIRRSGSQSYEQYF. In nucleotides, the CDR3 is TGTGCCATCCGTCGTAGCGGGAGCCAATCCTACGAGCAGTACTTC.

The CDR3 loop reads CASSTGLAGANTGELFF. The DNA of the CDR3 is TGTGCCAGCAGCACGGGGCTAGCGGGGGCGAACACCGGGGAGCTGTTTTTT. J is TRBJ2-2 and V is TRBV11-2, with TRBD2 identical over 10 bases. The trim removed 5 bases at V and 0 bases at J, leaving 6 bases unmatched. Germline CDR1 and CDR2: SGHAT and FQNNGV. The CDR3 spans 17 residues.

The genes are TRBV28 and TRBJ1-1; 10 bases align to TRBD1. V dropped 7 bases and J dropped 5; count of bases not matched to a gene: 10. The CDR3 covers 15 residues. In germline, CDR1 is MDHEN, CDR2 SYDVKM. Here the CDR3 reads CASIRWTGGFTEAFF. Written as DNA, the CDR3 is TGTGCCAGCATAAGATGGACAGGGGGTTTTACTGAAGCTTTCTTT.

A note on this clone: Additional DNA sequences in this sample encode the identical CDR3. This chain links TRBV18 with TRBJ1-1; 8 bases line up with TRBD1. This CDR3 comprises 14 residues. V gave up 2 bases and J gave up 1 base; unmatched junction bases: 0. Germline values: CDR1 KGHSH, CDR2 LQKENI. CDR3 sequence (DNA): TGTGCCAGCTCACCAACAGGGGGGAACACTGAAGCTTTCTTT. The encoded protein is CASSPTGGNTEAFF.

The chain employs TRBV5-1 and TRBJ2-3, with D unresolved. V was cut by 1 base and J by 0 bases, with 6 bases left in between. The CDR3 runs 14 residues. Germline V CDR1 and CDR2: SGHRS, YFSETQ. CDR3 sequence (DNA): TGCGCCAGCAGCTTGCGGCGGAGCACAGATACGCAGTATTTT. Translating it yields CASSLRRSTDTQYF.

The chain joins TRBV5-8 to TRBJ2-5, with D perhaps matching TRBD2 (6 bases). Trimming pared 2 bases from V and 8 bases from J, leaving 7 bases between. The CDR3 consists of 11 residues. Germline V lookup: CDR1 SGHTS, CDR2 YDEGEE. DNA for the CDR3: TGTGCCAGCAGCTTTAGCGGTACCCAGTACTTC. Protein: CASSFSGTQYF.

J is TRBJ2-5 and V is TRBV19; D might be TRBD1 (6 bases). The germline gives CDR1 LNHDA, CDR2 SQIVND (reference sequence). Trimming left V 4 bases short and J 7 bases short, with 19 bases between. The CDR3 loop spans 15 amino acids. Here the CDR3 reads CASSRGTNRRGTQYF. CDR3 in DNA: TGTGCCAGTAGTAGGGGGACAAATCGGAGAGGGACCCAGTACTTC.

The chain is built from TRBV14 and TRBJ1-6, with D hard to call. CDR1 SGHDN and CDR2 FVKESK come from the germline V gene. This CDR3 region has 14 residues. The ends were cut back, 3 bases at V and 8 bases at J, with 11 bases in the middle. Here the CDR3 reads CASSQVSGDSPLHF. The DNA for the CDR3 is TGTGCCAGCAGCCAGGTTTCCGGTGATTCACCCCTCCACTTT.

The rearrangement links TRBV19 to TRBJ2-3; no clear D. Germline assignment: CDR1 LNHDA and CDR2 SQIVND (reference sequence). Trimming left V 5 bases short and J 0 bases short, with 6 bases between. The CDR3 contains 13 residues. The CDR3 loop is CASSWPSTDTQYF. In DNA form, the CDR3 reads TGTGCCAGTAGTTGGCCCAGCACAGATACGCAGTATTTT.

CDR3 nucleotide sequence: TGTGCCAGCACCCCAGGGGGGACCTCCTATGGCTACACCTTC. This gives the protein CASTPGGTSYGYTF. V is TRBV28 and J is TRBJ1-2; 7 bases map to TRBD1. V shed 7 bases, J shed 4 bases, and the junction held 9 bases outside the gene matches. Germline V gene lookup returns CDR1 MDHEN and CDR2 SYDVKM. CDR3 length: 14 residues.

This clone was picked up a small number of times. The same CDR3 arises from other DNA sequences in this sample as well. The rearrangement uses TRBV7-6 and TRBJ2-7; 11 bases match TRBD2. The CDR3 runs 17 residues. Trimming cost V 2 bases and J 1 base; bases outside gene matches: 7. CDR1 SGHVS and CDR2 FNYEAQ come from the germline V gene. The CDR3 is CASSLSSPSGRSYEQYF. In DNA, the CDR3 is TGTGCCAGCAGCTTAAGCTCCCCTAGCGGGAGGTCCTACGAGCAGTACTTC.

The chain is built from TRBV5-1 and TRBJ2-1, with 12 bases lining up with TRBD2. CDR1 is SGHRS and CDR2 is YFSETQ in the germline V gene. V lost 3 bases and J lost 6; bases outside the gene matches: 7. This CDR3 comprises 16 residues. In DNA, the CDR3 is TGCGCCAGCAGCTCGGCTAGCGGGAGGGCCCTCAATGAGCAGTTCTTC. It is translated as CASSSASGRALNEQFF.

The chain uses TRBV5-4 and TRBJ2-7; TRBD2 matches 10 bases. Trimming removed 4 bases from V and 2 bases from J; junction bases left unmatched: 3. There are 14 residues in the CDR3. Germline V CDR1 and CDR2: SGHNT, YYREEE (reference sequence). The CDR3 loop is CASSVAGGTYEQYF. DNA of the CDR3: TGTGCCAGCAGCGTAGCGGGAGGTACCTACGAGCAGTACTTC.

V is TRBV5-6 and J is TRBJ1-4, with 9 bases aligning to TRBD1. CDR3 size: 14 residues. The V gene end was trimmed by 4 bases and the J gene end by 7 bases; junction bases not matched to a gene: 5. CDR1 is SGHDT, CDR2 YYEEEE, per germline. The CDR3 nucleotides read TGTGCCAGCAGCAAATTACAGGGGGCTGAAAAACTGTTTTTT. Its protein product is CASSKLQGAEKLFF.

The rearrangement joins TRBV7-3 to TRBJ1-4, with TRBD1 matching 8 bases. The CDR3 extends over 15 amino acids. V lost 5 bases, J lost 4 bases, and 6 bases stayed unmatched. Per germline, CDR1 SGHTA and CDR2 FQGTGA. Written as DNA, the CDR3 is TGTGCCAGCAGCGTAGTAGACAGGGGTAATGAAAAACTGTTTTTT. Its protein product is CASSVVDRGNEKLFF. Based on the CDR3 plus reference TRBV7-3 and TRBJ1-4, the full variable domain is GAGVSQTPSNKVTEKGKYVELRCDPISGHTALYWYRQSLGQGPEFLIYFQGTGAADDSGLPNDRFFAVRPEGSVSTLKIQRTERGDSAVYLCASSVVDRGNEKLFFGSGTQLSVL.

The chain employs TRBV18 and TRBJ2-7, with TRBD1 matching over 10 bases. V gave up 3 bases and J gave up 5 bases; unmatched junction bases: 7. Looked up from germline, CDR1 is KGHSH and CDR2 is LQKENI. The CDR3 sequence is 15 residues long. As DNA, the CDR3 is TGTGCCAGCTCACCCACCGGGACAGGGGCCCACGAGCAGTACTTC. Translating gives CASSPTGTGAHEQYF.

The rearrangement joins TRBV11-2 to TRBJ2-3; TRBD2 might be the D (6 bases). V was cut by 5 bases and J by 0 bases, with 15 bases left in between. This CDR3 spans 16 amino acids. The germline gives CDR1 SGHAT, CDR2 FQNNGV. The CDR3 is CASSPRRGSSTDTQYF. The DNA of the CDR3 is TGTGCCAGCAGCCCACGGCGGGGCAGCAGCACAGATACGCAGTATTTT.

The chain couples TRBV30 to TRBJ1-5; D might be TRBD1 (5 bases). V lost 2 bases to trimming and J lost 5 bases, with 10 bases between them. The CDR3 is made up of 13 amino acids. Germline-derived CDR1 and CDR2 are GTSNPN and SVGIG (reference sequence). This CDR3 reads CAWSPEGHQPQHF. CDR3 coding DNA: TGTGCCTGGAGTCCGGAGGGGCATCAGCCCCAGCATTTT.